A single T cell receptor (beta chain) is shown here with its context. Its antigen is still unknown. With V trimmed by 4 bases and J by 9 bases, 13 bases remained unmatched. The CDR3 is made up of 18 amino acids. In germline, CDR1 is SEHNR, CDR2 FQNEAQ (reference sequence). Produced via immunoSEQ multiplex PCR; TCRdb's table is partial and in-frame only. Of some 130,000 clones in the sample, more than 85% were seen once. The data were taken from a study of T cell responses to AZD1222 COVID-19 vaccine. The study's findings and limits: Researchers report vaccine-associated CD4 TCRs spanning spike, with dominance at 160-218 and 743-854. Nearly half of the spike-specific TCRs reportedly recognize variant regions that carry no mutations.

Specimen: peripheral blood, collected 28 days after the second AZD1222 dose. This chain links TRBV7-9 with TRBJ1-6; 12 bases fit TRBD1. The TCR comes from an adult who received the AZD1222 COVID-19 vaccine. CDR3 coding DNA: TGTGCCAGCAGCTCCGGGACAGGGGGCAATGCAGGCTCTTCACCCCTCCACTTT. This encodes CASSSGTGGNAGSSPLHF.